What follows are 29 T cell receptor beta chains derived from one specimen sequenced in a study of spatial heterogeneity in lung cancer. Time point of the sample: sample taken at primary tumor resection. TCRdb passed the 5' RACE reads through MiXCR, listing each CDR3 protein once. The data contain fewer than 40,000 distinct CDR3 sequences, around 7.2% of them singletons. Here the sequenced sample was PBMCs, taken at surgery. These receptors originate from a male donor with early-stage non-small cell lung cancer.

This clonotype was observed a handful of times. The chain combines TRBV28 with TRBJ2-3; D could derive from TRBD1 or TRBD2 (5 bases each). V lost 6 bases, J lost 7 bases, and 20 bases lay in between. Germline assignment: CDR1 MDHEN and CDR2 SYDVKM. CDR3 length: 15 amino acids. The CDR3 reads CASSLAGTRSNTQYF. CDR3 nucleotide sequence: TGTGCCAGCAGCCTGGCCGGGACGAGGAGTAATACGCAGTATTTT.

This clonotype was observed a few times. J is TRBJ2-1 and V is TRBV24-1; 13 bases map to TRBD2. This CDR3 has 16 residues. Unmatched junction bases numbered 6, after V lost 4 bases and J lost 7 bases. CDR1 KGHDR and CDR2 SFDVKD come from the germline V gene. The CDR3 loop reads CATSDAGLAGDNEQFF. CDR3 nucleotide sequence: TGTGCCACCAGTGACGCTGGACTAGCGGGGGATAATGAGCAGTTCTTC.

About this clonotype: This may be a read error, as it is one base from a much larger clone. The J gene is TRBJ2-1, the V gene TRBV7-9, with 8 bases that match TRBD2. The CDR3 is 20 amino acids. V lost 5 bases, J lost 3 bases, and 21 bases stayed unmatched. The germline gives CDR1 SEHNR, CDR2 FQNEAQ (reference sequence). The CDR3 protein is CASSLSTTGVAGSFYNEQFF. The CDR3 DNA sequence: TGTGCCAGCAGCCTATCAACAACCGGGGTAGCGGGGTCCTTCTACAATGAGCAGTTCTTC.

This clonotype was seen more than once but under ten times. The chain is built from TRBV10-3 and TRBJ2-5; 7 nucleotides agree with TRBD2. CDR1 is ENHRY and CDR2 is SYGVKD in the germline V gene. The CDR3 length is 13 residues. Losses at the gene ends were 6 bases for V and 4 bases for J; bases not matched to a gene: 5. The CDR3 sequence: CAIRVAGGETQYF. The CDR3 nucleotides are TGTGCCATCAGAGTAGCGGGTGGAGAGACCCAGTACTTC.

This clonotype occurred many times. The chain's CDR3 is CASSLEREQYF. The CDR3 bases are TGTGCCAGCAGTTTAGAGCGGGAGCAGTACTTC. V and J are TRBV28 and TRBJ2-7, with D perhaps matching TRBD2 (5 bases). The CDR3 sequence is 11 residues long. The germline V and J ends were trimmed by 2 bases and 7 bases, with 6 bases remaining between them. From germline, CDR1 is MDHEN and CDR2 SYDVKM.

This clonotype has ten or more counts. The J gene is TRBJ2-7, the V gene TRBV6-5; the D gene could be TRBD1 or TRBD2 (5 bases each). The germline V gene has CDR1 MNHEY and CDR2 SVGAGI. Between the trimmed V and J ends, which lost 0 bases and 4 bases, there was a span of 10 bases. This CDR3 has 14 amino acids. CDR3 sequence: CASSYSRDGYEQYV. CDR3 nucleotide sequence: TGTGCCAGCAGTTACTCCCGGGACGGTTACGAGCAGTACGTC.

Concerning this clonotype itself: This may be a read error: a much more frequent sequence differs by one nucleotide. The CDR3 reads CASSRLVATNEKLSF. For the CDR3, the DNA is TGTGCCAGCAGTCGACTGGTAGCAACTAATGAAAAACTGTCTTTT. The J gene is TRBJ1-4, the V gene TRBV14; D unclear. CDR3 length equals 15 residues. Germline-derived CDR1 and CDR2 are SGHDN and FVKESK.

Comment on this clonotype: A much larger clone differs by one base, so this may be a read error. The V gene is TRBV7-9, the J gene TRBJ1-2, with D perhaps matching TRBD1 (6 bases). Trimming stripped 11 bases from V and 5 bases from J, with 15 bases between. This CDR3 comprises 12 residues. Looked up from germline, CDR1 is SEHNR and CDR2 is FQNEAQ (reference sequence). CDR3 in amino acids: CAGSTDSYGYTF. The CDR3 DNA reads TGTGCCGGCTCCACGGACAGTTATGGCTACACCTTC.

This clonotype was detected ten times or more. This sequence joins TRBV24-1 and TRBJ2-1, with 16 bases aligning to TRBD2. V shed 4 bases and J 2 bases; nucleotides not matched to a gene: 7. This CDR3 has 19 residues. Germline values: CDR1 KGHDR, CDR2 SFDVKD. The CDR3 sequence: CATSDRPGTSGRAYNEQFF. The DNA of the CDR3 is TGTGCCACCAGTGACCGACCCGGGACTAGCGGGAGGGCCTACAATGAGCAGTTCTTC.

The chain combines TRBV7-2 with TRBJ2-5, with TRBD1 matching 8 bases. CDR1 is SGHTA, CDR2 FQGNSA, per germline. V lost 5 bases to trimming and J lost 5 bases; unmatched junction nucleotides: 7. The CDR3 is 14 amino acids. The CDR3 sequence: CASSKRQGRETQYF. CDR3 sequence (DNA): TGTGCCAGCAGCAAAAGACAGGGGCGGGAGACCCAGTACTTC.

This clonotype came up many times. This sequence joins TRBV11-3 and TRBJ1-1; tentatively, D is TRBD1 (5 bases). Germline V gives CDR1 SGHNT, CDR2 YENEEA. V was pared by 5 bases and J by 8 bases, with 9 bases between. CDR3 length: 11 amino acids. CDR3 loop: CASSPGGEAFF. The DNA of the CDR3 is TGTGCCAGCAGCCCGGGGGGGGAAGCTTTCTTT.

At least ten counts were recorded for this clonotype. The chain links TRBV6-1 to TRBJ2-5, with 12 bases lining up with TRBD2. The CDR3 is made up of 16 amino acids. The V gene end was trimmed by 2 bases and the J gene end by 2 bases; junction bases not matched to a gene: 3. From germline, CDR1 is MNHNS and CDR2 SASEGT. For the CDR3, the DNA is TGTGCCAGCAGTGAACTAGCGGGGGGGCCACAAGAGACCCAGTACTTC. Translation gives CASSELAGGPQETQYF.

This clonotype was counted a few times. The chain has TRBV27 and TRBJ2-5; 7 positions agree with TRBD1. This CDR3 region has 14 residues. Germline V gene lookup returns CDR1 MNHEY and CDR2 SMNVEV (reference sequence). With V trimmed by 4 bases and J by 3 bases, 5 bases remained unmatched. The CDR3 nucleotides are TGTGCCAGCAGTTCTTGGGACAGAGAAGAGACCCAGTACTTC. It specifies CASSSWDREETQYF.

The V call is TRBV7-2, the J call TRBJ2-1; TRBD2 matches 7 bases. Trimming at V came to 1 base and at J to 2 bases, leaving 2 bases not matched to a gene. The germline CDR1 and CDR2 sequences are SGHTA and FQGNSA. CDR3 length: 15 residues. The CDR3: CASSLVGGTYNEQFF. Written as DNA, the CDR3 is TGTGCCAGCAGCTTAGTGGGGGGGACCTACAATGAGCAGTTCTTC.

Many counts were recorded for this clonotype. V gene TRBV3-1 combines with J gene TRBJ2-7; D might be TRBD1 (5 bases). Germline CDR1 and CDR2: LGHDT and YNNKEL (reference sequence). The ends were cut back, 1 base at V and 4 bases at J, with 5 bases in the middle. This CDR3 contains 12 residues. DNA of the CDR3: TGTGCCAGCAGCCAAGCAGGGTACGAGCAGTACTTC. Translating gives CASSQAGYEQYF.

The chain carries TRBV2 and TRBJ1-5; D remains ambiguous. Trimming stripped 7 bases from V and 1 base from J, with 11 bases between. In germline, CDR1 is SNHLY, CDR2 FYNNEI. The CDR3 is made up of 14 amino acids. The CDR3 loop is CASTLRLSNQPQHF. CDR3 bases: TGTGCCAGCACCCTAAGGCTCAGCAATCAGCCCCAGCATTTT.

This clonotype was recorded many times. V gene TRBV5-8 combines with J gene TRBJ2-1; a possible D gene is TRBD2 (5 bases). CDR3 length: 16 residues. Trimming pared 4 bases from V and 6 bases from J, leaving 20 bases between. The germline V gene encodes CDR1 SGHTS and CDR2 YDEGEE. The DNA of the CDR3 is TGTGCCAGCAGCACCGCTAGACTGGGAGTGCTCAATGAGCAGTTCTTC. Protein product: CASSTARLGVLNEQFF.

At least ten counts were recorded for this clonotype. This chain joins TRBV12-3 or TRBV12-4 and TRBJ2-7, with TRBD1 matching over 7 bases. CDR3 length: 14 amino acids. V shed 3 bases and J 0 bases; nucleotides not matched to a gene: 2. Written as DNA, the CDR3 is TGTGCCAGCAGTTTTGGGGACAGCTCCTACGAGCAGTACTTC. Its translation is CASSFGDSSYEQYF.

This clonotype appeared many times. This sequence joins TRBV18 and TRBJ2-7, with D possibly being TRBD1 or TRBD2 (5 bases each). CDR3 length: 16 amino acids. Deletions cut 4 bases from V and 5 bases from J, with 21 bases between. CDR1 KGHSH and CDR2 LQKENI come from the germline V gene. The CDR3 spells CASSLGTGASSHEQYF. The CDR3 nucleotides are TGTGCCAGCTCACTGGGTACCGGGGCGAGTTCCCACGAGCAGTACTTC.

This clonotype has at least ten counts. This sequence joins TRBV20-1 and TRBJ2-5; 10 positions agree with TRBD2. V was clipped by 3 bases and J by 4 bases; unmatched bases: 2. The V gene's germline CDR1 is DFQATT and CDR2 SNEGSKA (reference sequence). The CDR3 is made up of 13 amino acids. As DNA, the CDR3 is TGCAGTGCTAGGCCTAGCGGGAGAGAGACCCAGTACTTC. Amino acid sequence: CSARPSGRETQYF.

The chain couples TRBV14 to TRBJ2-7; no definite D call. Trimming removed 4 bases from V and 2 bases from J, with 3 bases in between. The germline V gene has CDR1 SGHDN and CDR2 FVKESK. There are 11 residues in the CDR3. CDR3 residues: CASSRTYEQYF. CDR3 bases: TGTGCCAGCAGCCGGACCTACGAGCAGTACTTC.

The J gene is TRBJ2-5, the V gene TRBV20-1; D may be TRBD1 (6 bases). This CDR3 contains 16 residues. V was clipped by 0 bases and J by 3 bases, with 17 bases between them. Per the germline V gene, CDR1 is DFQATT and CDR2 is SNEGSKA (reference sequence). The CDR3 is CSARDLTGLGEETQYF. In nucleotides, the CDR3 is TGCAGTGCTAGAGATCTGACAGGTCTTGGGGAAGAGACCCAGTACTTC.

This clonotype was detected a few times. The genes are TRBV20-1 and TRBJ1-5, with 7 bases aligning to TRBD1. V lost 3 bases, J lost 4 bases, and 6 bases stayed unmatched. The CDR3 spans 14 residues. The germline gives CDR1 DFQATT, CDR2 SNEGSKA (reference sequence). The CDR3 here is CSASRTGLNQPQHF. CDR3 nucleotides: TGCAGTGCTAGCAGGACAGGCCTAAATCAGCCCCAGCATTTT.

This clonotype was picked up a small number of times. The chain carries TRBV14 and TRBJ1-1, with TRBD1 matching over 7 bases. Germline loops: CDR1 SGHDN, CDR2 FVKESK. Unmatched junction bases numbered 5, after V lost 1 base and J lost 0 bases. This CDR3 contains 16 residues. In nucleotides, the CDR3 is TGTGCCAGCAGCCAAGGTCTGGGACAGCTGAACACTGAAGCTTTCTTT. It codes for CASSQGLGQLNTEAFF.

The chain joins TRBV9 to TRBJ2-2; 7 bases map to TRBD2. CDR3 length equals 15 residues. V lost 0 bases and J lost 6; bases outside the gene matches: 5. Germline CDR1 is SGDLS and CDR2 is YYNGEE. CDR3: CASSVGGGRAGELFF. Written as DNA, the CDR3 is TGTGCCAGCAGCGTAGGGGGAGGGAGAGCCGGGGAGCTGTTTTTT.

This clonotype was counted only a few times. The gene calls are TRBV20-1 and TRBJ1-5; no clear D gene. Trimming left V 0 bases short and J 0 bases short, with 6 bases between. CDR1 is DFQATT, CDR2 SNEGSKA, per germline (reference sequence). The CDR3 loop spans 14 amino acids. The DNA for the CDR3 is TGCAGTGCTAGAGACGTCCATAGCAATCAGCCCCAGCATTTT. It codes for CSARDVHSNQPQHF.

The rearrangement links TRBV7-3 to TRBJ2-1; 11 bases are a match to TRBD2. CDR3 length: 17 residues. V gave up 4 bases and J gave up 0 bases; unmatched junction bases: 5. Looked up from germline, CDR1 is SGHTA and CDR2 is FQGTGA. CDR3 in amino acids: CASSSAGTSGSYNEQFF. Written as DNA, the CDR3 is TGTGCCAGCAGCTCAGCCGGGACTAGCGGCTCCTACAATGAGCAGTTCTTC. The whole variable domain, filled in from reference TRBV7-3 and TRBJ2-1, reads GAGVSQTPSNKVTEKGKYVELRCDPISGHTALYWYRQSLGQGPEFLIYFQGTGAADDSGLPNDRFFAVRPEGSVSTLKIQRTERGDSAVYLCASSSAGTSGSYNEQFFGPGTRLTVL.

This clonotype came up many times. V usage is TRBV27 and J usage is TRBJ1-5; D is undetermined. Between the trimmed V and J ends, which lost 6 bases and 3 bases, there was a span of 12 bases. Germline V gene lookup returns CDR1 MNHEY and CDR2 SMNVEV (reference sequence). The CDR3 is 14 amino acids. CDR3: CASRRGSYNQPQHF. CDR3 in DNA: TGTGCCAGCAGGCGGGGATCGTACAATCAGCCCCAGCATTTT.

The chain recombines TRBV9 with TRBJ2-4; D is ambiguous. CDR1 is SGDLS, CDR2 YYNGEE, per germline. The germline V and J ends were trimmed by 0 bases and 2 bases, with 9 bases remaining between them. This CDR3 comprises 15 residues. The CDR3 spells CASSVGWGTKNIQYF. The CDR3 bases are TGTGCCAGCAGCGTAGGATGGGGAACCAAAAACATTCAGTACTTC.